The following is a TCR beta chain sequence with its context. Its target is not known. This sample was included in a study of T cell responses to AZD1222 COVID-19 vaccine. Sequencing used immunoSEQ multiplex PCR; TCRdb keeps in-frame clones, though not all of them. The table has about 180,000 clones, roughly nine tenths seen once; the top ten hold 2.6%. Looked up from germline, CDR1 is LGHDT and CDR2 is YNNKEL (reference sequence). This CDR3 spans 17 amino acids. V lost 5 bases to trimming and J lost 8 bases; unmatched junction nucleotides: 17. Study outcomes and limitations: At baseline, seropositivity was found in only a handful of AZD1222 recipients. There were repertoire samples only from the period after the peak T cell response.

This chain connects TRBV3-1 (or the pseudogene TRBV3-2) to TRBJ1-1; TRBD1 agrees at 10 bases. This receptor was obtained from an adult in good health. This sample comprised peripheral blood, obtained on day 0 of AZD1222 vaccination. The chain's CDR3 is CASSFSGGTGAFGEAFF. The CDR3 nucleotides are TGTGCCAGCAGCTTTTCAGGAGGGACAGGGGCTTTTGGAGAAGCTTTCTTT.